This TCR beta chain derives from a study of CXCR3-negative and CXCR3-positive naive CD8 T cells. The study, taken as a whole, reports: Greater hydrophobicity was found in TRB CDR3s of CXCR3-positive naive cells than of CXCR3-negative naive cells. Diversity ran similarly high across both naive subsets but far lower in memory CD8+ cells.

Concerning this clonotype itself: What it binds is unknown.

The TRB libraries of cDNA were built by UMI-labeled 5' RACE. TCRdb reprocessed the 5' RACE reads; each CDR3 protein has one entry and no DNA is given. Recorded here are about 81,000 distinct CDR3 sequences; the top ten clones represent around 1.4%. Germline loops: CDR1 SEHNR, CDR2 FQNEAQ (reference sequence). The CDR3 consists of 17 residues. The sample consisted of naive CXCR3- CD8+ T cells from blood. Subset reported: CD45RO-CCR7+CD27+CD95- naive CD8+ T cells lacking CXCR3 (TNR3-). The rearrangement joins TRBV7-9 to TRBJ2-6; with no DNA, the TCRdb D assignment of TRBD1 cannot be verified. This TCR was sampled from a human donor in good health. Some clones in this sample may be carry-over from other donors' samples. CDR3 loop: CASSFGAATSGANVLTF.